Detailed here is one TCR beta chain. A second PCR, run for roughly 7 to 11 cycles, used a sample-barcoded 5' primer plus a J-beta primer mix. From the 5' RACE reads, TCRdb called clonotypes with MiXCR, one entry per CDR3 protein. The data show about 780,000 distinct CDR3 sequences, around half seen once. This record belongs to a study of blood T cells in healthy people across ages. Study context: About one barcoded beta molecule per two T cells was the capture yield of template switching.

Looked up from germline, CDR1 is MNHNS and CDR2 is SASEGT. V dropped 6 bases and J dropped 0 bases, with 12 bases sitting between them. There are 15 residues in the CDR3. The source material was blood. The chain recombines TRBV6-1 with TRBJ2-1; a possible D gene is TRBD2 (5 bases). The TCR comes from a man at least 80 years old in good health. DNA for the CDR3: TGTGCCAGCAGCACGGGGTGGAGCTCCTACAATGAGCAGTTCTTC. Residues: CASSTGWSSYNEQFF.